Listed below are T cell receptor beta chains from one sample, sequenced in a study of blood T cell repertoires in COVID-19. Profiled with immunoSEQ multiplex PCR; TCRdb holds only in-frame clones, not every one. The sample carries 110,000 or so clones, 85% to 90% recorded once. The sequenced sample was peripheral blood. The receptor source for this set is a woman aged 60-75 years with COVID-19, enrolled during active disease. CDR3s leave out the opening cysteine and the closing phenylalanine or tryptophan. Size values are once, few and many counts, or a class for expanded clones, and some rows have none.

few	TRBV7-9	TRBJ2-3	ASRPLAGGDTDTQY
few	TRBV7-7	TRBJ2-2	ASSPYSAGTGELF
NA	TRBV7-3	TRBJ2-3	ASSLSSGRSTDTQY
NA	TRBV12-5	TRBJ2-3	ASARDRDTDTQY
NA	TRBV27	TRBJ2-3	ASSGTSRRAADTQY
NA	TRBV24-1	TRBJ2-2	ATKTSGGAGELF
NA	TRBV5-8	TRBJ2-1	ASSSHRGLGSGGNEQF
NA	TRBV14	TRBJ1-2	ASSQDQWGDYGYT
few	TRBV9	TRBJ1-6	ASTLSDRGGSPLH
once	TRBV25-1	TRBJ1-2	ASRRTGVNYGYT
NA	TRBV7-9	TRBJ1-4	ASSLRGIGEKLF
once	TRBV1	TRBJ1-2	TSTPTGWRGGYT
NA	TRBV5-1	TRBJ2-7	ASSLEGTGDYEQY
NA	TRBV10-3	TRBJ1-6	AISSYGGHPNSPLH
few	TRBV2	TRBJ1-2	ASSGRVDSGYT
NA	TRBV5-5	TRBJ2-1	ASSSQGDPYNEQF
NA	TRBV5-1	TRBJ1-5	ASSLAGRGNQPQH
NA	TRBV19	TRBJ1-1	ASMRGMGTNTEAF
NA	TRBV2	TRBJ2-7	ASSGGQVTEQY
NA	TRBV24-1	TRBJ1-1	ATSDPLTGNTEAF
NA	TRBV6-5	TRBJ1-2	ASSPTGGNYGYT
NA	TRBV7-9	TRBJ1-2	ASSLAHSLSNYGYT
NA	TRBV24-1	TRBJ1-2	AVEQSLYGYT